Here is one TCR beta chain with its context. Its antigen is unidentified. This record comes from a study of T cell responses to AZD1222 COVID-19 vaccine. As for the study in general: The study pooled second doses at about 4 or about 12 weeks. Study results and limitations: Baseline seropositivity occurred in only a handful of AZD1222 recipients. Nearly half of unique spike-specific TCRs reportedly avoided B.1.351 and B.1.1.7 mutated regions. Spike-specific TCR breadth and depth went up after people got two AZD1222 doses.

TCRdb's copy holds only in-frame clones and misses some; the assay was immunoSEQ multiplex PCR. The sample includes approximately 150,000 clones, 70% to 90% of them seen just once. V was clipped by 1 base and J by 4 bases, with 4 bases between them. This CDR3 is 13 amino acids long. The source material was peripheral blood, sampled on day 0 of AZD1222 vaccination. The V and J genes are TRBV12-3 or TRBV12-4 and TRBJ1-4; no firm D call. The sequence derives from an adult in good health. CDR3 sequence: CASSLVLNEKLFF. In DNA form, the CDR3 reads TGTGCCAGCAGTTTAGTCCTTAATGAAAAACTGTTTTTT.